These T cell receptor beta chains were read from a single sample in a study of cytomegalovirus exposure and HLA in healthy donors. Produced via immunoSEQ multiplex PCR; TCRdb's table is partial and in-frame only. The sample contains fewer than 250,000 clones, 82% of which appear only once. The sequenced material came from PBMCs. Receptors originate from a man aged 40-50 years in good health and CMV-seropositive. Both conserved end residues are part of each CDR3. Each record gives: D gene, clone size, V gene, J gene, CDR3 protein, CDR3 DNA. D genes are given only for firm matches. Rows may omit the clone size; those that give it use once, few, many or a size class.

-	-	TRBV27	TRBJ2-2	CASSLSGGGELFF	TGTGCCAGCAGTTTATCTGGAGGCGGGGAGCTGTTTTTT
TRBD1	-	TRBV19	TRBJ2-5	CASSRRTGQETQYF	TGTGCCAGTAGTAGAAGGACAGGACAAGAGACCCAGTACTTC
TRBD2	few	TRBV5-6	TRBJ2-7	CASSPVAGGTYEQYF	TGTGCCAGCAGCCCGGTAGCGGGAGGGACCTACGAGCAGTACTTC
TRBD1	few	TRBV6-1	TRBJ1-2	CASSVGQGSSNNYGYTF	TGTGCCAGCAGTGTTGGACAGGGGTCCTCAAACAACTATGGCTACACCTTC
-	few	TRBV30	TRBJ1-2	CAWVVPGGRYGYTF	TGTGCCTGGGTTGTTCCGGGGGGACGGTATGGCTACACCTTC
TRBD1	-	TRBV18	TRBJ2-7	CASSPLDRGIRYEQYF	TGTGCCAGCTCACCACTTGACAGGGGGATTCGATACGAGCAGTACTTC
-	-	TRBV7-6	TRBJ2-7	CASSLGRSYEQYF	TGTGCCAGCAGCTTGGGCAGAAGCTACGAGCAGTACTTC
-	once	TRBV10-3	TRBJ2-1	CAIAGGSSYNEQFF	TGTGCCATCGCAGGAGGGAGCTCCTACAATGAGCAGTTCTTC
-	-	TRBV6-1	TRBJ1-5	CASSVLRSGNQPQHF	TGTGCCAGCAGCGTATTACGGAGCGGCAATCAGCCCCAGCATTTT
TRBD2	-	TRBV27	TRBJ2-7	CASRLSWGGSEYEQYF	TGTGCCAGCAGGCTTTCTTGGGGAGGGTCAGAGTACGAGCAGTACTTC
-	-	TRBV5-6	TRBJ1-2	CASSKNRNYYGYTF	TGTGCCAGCAGTAAAAACAGGAACTACTATGGCTACACCTTC
TRBD2	-	TRBV9	TRBJ2-2	CASSEGLAGGELFF	TGTGCCAGCAGCGAGGGACTAGCCGGCGGGGAGCTGTTTTTT